Listed below are T cell receptor beta chains from one sample, sequenced in a study of T cell repertoires and Cas9 in healthy adults. Produced via immunoSEQ multiplex PCR; TCRdb's table is partial and in-frame only. The sample has tens of thousands of clones; 80% to 95% are singletons. Sequencing was performed on CD4+ effector T cells (CD127+, CD25-, CD137-, CD154-) from PBMCs; culture status not recorded. Source of these receptors: a human donor in good health. CDR3s include the opening cysteine and the closing phenylalanine or tryptophan. For some rows the clone size is stated as once, few or many, or as a class when expanded; others skip it.

cdr3_aa	j_call	clone_size	v_call
CASSNRLDNSYNEQFF	TRBJ2-1	NA	TRBV7-9
CASSDPGTDTQYF	TRBJ2-3	NA	TRBV6-6
CASSYYKNTEAFF	TRBJ1-1	NA	TRBV6-6
CASSPLTWRGLTEAFF	TRBJ1-1	once	TRBV14
CASSPDRDRRRGYTF	TRBJ1-2	NA	TRBV7-2
CATNLHLNTDTQYF	TRBJ2-3	NA	TRBV7-2
CAWRKTYEQYF	TRBJ2-7	NA	TRBV30
CSAQGGSNSPLHF	TRBJ1-6	once	TRBV29-1
CASSVGNSNQPQHF	TRBJ1-5	NA	TRBV9
CASRLVRYRAMNTEAFF	TRBJ1-1	NA	TRBV12-2
CASSQAQISGNTIYF	TRBJ1-3	NA	TRBV4-2
CASSSGPRDRGFRFSYNEQFF	TRBJ2-1	NA	TRBV27
CASSPGFQRESDTQYF	TRBJ2-3	NA	TRBV7-3
CASSLTTIGETQYF	TRBJ2-5	NA	TRBV11-2
CASSLRNYGYTF	TRBJ1-2	NA	TRBV19
CASSFGLRGSSTDTQYF	TRBJ2-3	NA	TRBV28
CASSVASGTGGEKLFF	TRBJ1-4	NA	TRBV9
CASSFETTPYTGELFF	TRBJ2-2	once	TRBV7-2
CATRESGLSTDTQYF	TRBJ2-3	NA	TRBV5-1
CAWRSGPHGDEQYF	TRBJ2-7	NA	TRBV30
CASKVHSTDTQYF	TRBJ2-3	NA	TRBV19
CASSYRGQGGDQPQHF	TRBJ1-5	NA	TRBV6-6
CASSLVSSRLETQYF	TRBJ2-5	NA	TRBV7-2
CASSLGPGGSGYGYTF	TRBJ1-2	NA	TRBV7-2
CASSPSSGRNNEQFF	TRBJ2-1	NA	TRBV5-1
CASSEAGGQYNEKLFF	TRBJ1-4	NA	TRBV6-1
CASSYRQGRWSTEAFF	TRBJ1-1	once	TRBV6-5
CASSLRETSGGRVFF	TRBJ2-1	NA	TRBV7-2
CASSLEVGGDPDTQYF	TRBJ2-3	NA	TRBV7-2
CASSQDPGYGYTF	TRBJ1-2	NA	TRBV4-3
CSVEGQYSGNTIYF	TRBJ1-3	NA	TRBV29-1
CASSPSFNSPLHF	TRBJ1-6	NA	TRBV18
CASSLGGSFRSTDTQYF	TRBJ2-3	once	TRBV11-3
CASSQHGGQYQETQYF	TRBJ2-5	NA	TRBV4-3
CASSSAGGPGETQYF	TRBJ2-5	NA	TRBV19
CASRDFPPRVTDTQYF	TRBJ2-3	NA	TRBV6-4
CASSLEQGGNTEAFF	TRBJ1-1	NA	TRBV18
CASGGSYNSPLHF	TRBJ1-6	NA	TRBV5-6
CASSLVGYNEQFF	TRBJ2-1	NA	TRBV7-2
CASSFRASNTEAFF	TRBJ1-1	NA	TRBV13
CASSLAVAGVGDTQYF	TRBJ2-3	NA	TRBV5-1
CASSLFLDSYEKLFF	TRBJ1-4	NA	TRBV4-2
CASSLEVGEQFF	TRBJ2-1	NA	TRBV5-4
CASSPNPQGSGNTIYF	TRBJ1-3	once	TRBV4-2
CASSLGLRNTEAFF	TRBJ1-1	NA	TRBV5-5
CSAGGGYEQYF	TRBJ2-7	NA	TRBV20-1
CASSSNGGDQETQYF	TRBJ2-5	NA	TRBV5-5
CASSLAETGNQPQHF	TRBJ1-5	once	TRBV7-8
CAISEGAGETYEQYF	NA	NA	TRBV10-3